One and the same sample provided the 10 T cell receptor beta chains below, sequenced in a study of blood T cell repertoires in COVID-19. Clones were sequenced by immunoSEQ multiplex PCR, and TCRdb holds only the in-frame ones, with some missing. Here the sample spans roughly 310,000 clones, under 95% being singletons. The specimen sequenced was PBMCs or T cells enriched from blood (not recorded which). The receptors come from a man in his 60s who had recovered from COVID-19.

V is TRBV7-9 and J is TRBJ1-6; a weak D match, TRBD1 (6 bases). The CDR3 spans 15 residues. V was cut by 4 bases and J by 7 bases, with 14 bases left in between. Germline V gene sequence: CDR1 SEHNR, CDR2 FQNEAQ (reference sequence). As DNA, the CDR3 is TGTGCCAGCAGCTCAACGACAGGATGGAATTCACCCCTCCACTTT. Translation gives CASSSTTGWNSPLHF.

This clone was counted a few times. The chain recombines TRBV7-9 with TRBJ1-5; D unclear. Germline V gives CDR1 SEHNR, CDR2 FQNEAQ (reference sequence). This CDR3 has 18 residues. Trimming left V 1 base short and J 1 base short, with 17 bases between. The CDR3 DNA reads as TGTGCCAGCAGCTTAGAATATGCGTCGGGAGAGAGCAATCAGCCCCAGCATTTT. Translated: CASSLEYASGESNQPQHF.

The chain links TRBV19 to TRBJ1-3; 10 nucleotides match TRBD1. The CDR3 covers 14 residues. Germline assignment: CDR1 LNHDA and CDR2 SQIVND (reference sequence). The V gene end was trimmed by 6 bases and the J gene end by 4 bases; junction bases not matched to a gene: 3. CDR3 loop: CASSDRGRGNTIYF. The CDR3 DNA reads TGTGCCAGTAGCGACAGGGGGCGAGGAAACACCATATATTTT.

The CDR3 is CASSASGQPQHF. The DNA for the CDR3 is TGTGCCAGCAGCGCCTCCGGTCAGCCCCAGCATTTT. This rearrangement joins TRBV7-9 to TRBJ1-5; D ambiguous. With 5 bases removed from V and 6 bases from J, the gap between germline ends came to 8 bases. The CDR3 length is 12 residues. Germline-derived CDR1 and CDR2 are SEHNR and FQNEAQ (reference sequence).

The chain recombines TRBV5-4 with TRBJ2-1, with 16 nucleotides matching TRBD2. The CDR3 extends over 17 amino acids. The V gene end was trimmed by 4 bases and the J gene end by 2 bases; junction bases not matched to a gene: 3. Germline CDR1 reads SGHNT; CDR2 reads YYREEE (reference sequence). Written as DNA, the CDR3 is TGTGCCAGCAGCCCGGGACTAGCGGGGGGGCCCTACAATGAGCAGTTCTTC. It codes for CASSPGLAGGPYNEQFF.

The V call is TRBV10-3, the J call TRBJ2-3; 9 bases map to TRBD1. J lost 4 bases, V lost 3 bases, and 5 bases had no gene match. The germline V gene encodes CDR1 ENHRY and CDR2 SYGVKD. The CDR3 consists of 15 residues. The CDR3: CAISEPGTGPDTQYF. In DNA, the CDR3 is TGTGCCATCAGTGAACCCGGGACAGGGCCAGATACGCAGTATTTT.

The chain combines TRBV5-1 with TRBJ2-5; no reliable D call. V was cut by 0 bases and J by 2 bases, with 8 bases left in between. The CDR3 consists of 14 residues. The germline CDR1 and CDR2 sequences are SGHRS and YFSETQ. The DNA for the CDR3 is TGCGCCAGCAGCTTGGATCCACAGCAAGAGACCCAGTACTTC. It is translated as CASSLDPQQETQYF.

This clone was recorded a few times. The genes are TRBV5-1 and TRBJ2-5; 8 positions agree with TRBD2. The CDR3 covers 16 residues. Per germline, CDR1 SGHRS and CDR2 YFSETQ. The V and J ends lost 0 bases and 5 bases, in that order; junction bases with no gene match: 9. The CDR3 is CASSLAPTSAGETQYF. CDR3 coding DNA: TGCGCCAGCAGCTTGGCCCCGACTAGCGCTGGCGAGACCCAGTACTTC.

Only one count was recorded for this clone. The chain has TRBV27 and TRBJ1-6; possibly TRBD1 for D (6 bases). CDR1 is MNHEY and CDR2 is SMNVEV in the germline V gene (reference sequence). V was cut by 4 bases and J by 9 bases, with 10 bases left in between. The CDR3 extends over 13 amino acids. The DNA for the CDR3 is TGTGCCAGCAGTTGGGACACAGTTTCACCCCTCCACTTT. Protein: CASSWDTVSPLHF.

The chain joins TRBV5-4 to TRBJ2-7, with TRBD1 matching 10 bases. Germline CDR1 reads SGHNT; CDR2 reads YYREEE (reference sequence). This CDR3 comprises 16 residues. With V trimmed by 5 bases and J by 2 bases, 10 bases remained unmatched. CDR3 protein: CASSQGLGTGAYEQYF. CDR3 in DNA: TGTGCCAGCAGTCAAGGGCTCGGGACAGGGGCCTACGAGCAGTACTTC.